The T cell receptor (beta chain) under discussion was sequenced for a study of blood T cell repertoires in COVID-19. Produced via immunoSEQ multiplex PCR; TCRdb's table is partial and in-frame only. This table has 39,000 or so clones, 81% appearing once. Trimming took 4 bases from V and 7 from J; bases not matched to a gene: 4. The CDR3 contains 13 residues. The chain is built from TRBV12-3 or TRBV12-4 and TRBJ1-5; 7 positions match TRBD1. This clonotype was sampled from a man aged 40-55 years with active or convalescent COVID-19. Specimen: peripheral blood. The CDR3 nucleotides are TGTGCCAGCAGTTCGGACAGGACCCAGCCCCAGCATTTT. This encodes CASSSDRTQPQHF.